Below are 2 T cell receptor beta chains sequenced from a single sample in a study of T cell repertoires in cytomegalovirus infection. TCRdb re-analysed the reads in MiXCR, keeping a single row per CDR3 protein. In the table there are 200,000 to 250,000 distinct CDR3 sequences, approximately 40% of which are singletons. No antigens are known for them. Sample: CD8+ T cells from cultured PBMCs, taken from culture after CMV antigen stimulation. The receptors here all came from a human donor in good health (CMV status not recorded). Some clones in this sample may be carry-over from other donors' samples.

This chain connects TRBV27 to TRBJ1-1; 7 bases are a match to TRBD1. Germline trimming cut 3 bases from V and 4 bases from J; bases unmatched to any gene: 5. The CDR3 covers 14 residues. Germline loops: CDR1 MNHEY, CDR2 SMNVEV (reference sequence). The CDR3 DNA reads as TGTGCCAGCAGTTTCCAGGGGGTCATCACTGAAGCTTTCTTT. Its translation: CASSFQGVITEAFF.

This clonotype was seen a few times. In nucleotides, the CDR3 is TGCAGCGTTGAAGACGGGGGGGAAGGGGGGGGCACAGATACGCAGTATTTT. Translating it yields CSVEDGGEGGGTDTQYF. The chain joins TRBV29-1 to TRBJ2-3; 8 positions agree with TRBD2. CDR3 length equals 17 residues. Germline V CDR1 and CDR2: SQVTM, ANQGSEA. V trimming: 0 bases; J trimming: 1 base; junction bases outside the gene matches: 9.